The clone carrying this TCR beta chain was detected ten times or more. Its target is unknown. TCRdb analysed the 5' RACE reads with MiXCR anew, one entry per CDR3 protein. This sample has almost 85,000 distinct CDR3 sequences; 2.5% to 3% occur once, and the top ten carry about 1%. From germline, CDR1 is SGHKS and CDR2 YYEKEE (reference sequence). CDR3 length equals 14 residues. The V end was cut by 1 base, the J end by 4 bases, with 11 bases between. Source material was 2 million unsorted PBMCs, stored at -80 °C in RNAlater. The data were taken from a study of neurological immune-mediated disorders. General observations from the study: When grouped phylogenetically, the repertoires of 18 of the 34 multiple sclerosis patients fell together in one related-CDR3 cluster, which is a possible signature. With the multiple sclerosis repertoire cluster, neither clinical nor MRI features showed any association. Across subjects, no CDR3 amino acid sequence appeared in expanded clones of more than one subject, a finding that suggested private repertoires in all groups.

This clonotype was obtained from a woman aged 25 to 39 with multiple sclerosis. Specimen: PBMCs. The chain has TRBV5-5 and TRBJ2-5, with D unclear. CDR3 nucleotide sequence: TGTGCCAGCAGCTTGTTCCACAACGCAGAGACCCAGTACTTC. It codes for CASSLFHNAETQYF.